The TCR beta chain described here comes from a study of shared clonotypes between healthy human individuals (dated by TCRdb to 2020 to 2022). The study in broad terms: The cohort included three men and a couple of women between 18 and 49 years of age. Blood TCR repertoires of a handful of healthy adults were deeply sequenced to estimate repertoire size and the extent of clonotype sharing between individuals. To increase sequencing depth and limit assay-specific biases, TCR repertoire library preparation and sequencing were carried out by different laboratories using diverse techniques. Between about 0.9 and 10 billion PBMCs per donor were obtained by leukapheresis. For each donor, CD4 naive and CD4 memory were each given three plates, CD8 naive was given two plates, and CD8 memory was given one plate.

V and J are trimmed by 1 base and 3 bases, and the gene matches miss 4 bases of the junction. Sequences SGHTA (CDR1) and FQGNSA (CDR2) are obtained from the germline V gene. The CDR3 goes from the cysteine to the phenylalanine over 16 residues. Only the CDR3 DNA is retained, 48 bases long and in frame from the first base. General findings and caveats noted by the study authors: Higher generation probabilities were observed for clonotypes shared by all four sorted-subset donors than for non-shared clonotypes. Even with the large sequencing depth, rarefaction of the sorted-subset datasets indicated that sequencing was incomplete. Naive subsets generally had larger estimated clonotype richness than memory subsets did. Pairwise subsampling led to the expectation that sequencing depth would affect the degree of clonotype sharing among donors. The genetic and exposure-history diversity represented was limited by the small number of donors. Sampling was restricted to blood, and TCR repertoires in tissues likely differ from the TCR repertoires found in blood. Sharing across four donors was observed for around 5% of naive CD4, over 3% of naive CD8, about 2.3% of memory CD4, and around 0.42% of memory CD8 clonotypes.

As regards this clone: Its target antigen remains unknown. It has no much larger one-base neighbor in the sample; base qualities were not kept.

Healthy HIV-negative adults with no recently reported acute infections or vaccinations were included as donors. Every donor was a Caucasian adult living in Nashville, Tennessee, USA. CD4+ T cells were enriched by magnetic negative selection; naive cells were then positively selected on CD45RA, and the negative fraction formed the memory subset. Blood was obtained by leukapheresis, after which PBMCs were separated by Ficoll-Histopaque density gradient centrifugation and cryopreserved in liquid nitrogen vapor phase. Purity and quantity of every magnetically sorted T cell population were checked by analytical flow cytometry. From each sorted fraction, genomic DNA was isolated and quantified by UV absorbance on a Nanodrop 2000c. Using the deep immunoSEQ assay, TCR CDR3 regions were amplified from genomic DNA by multiplex PCR. For each cell subset, the extracted genomic DNA was distributed evenly across all wells of several immunoSEQ 96-well plates, and each plate served as one replicate. For sorted subsets, each replicate PCR was loaded with 200 to 250 ng genomic DNA, equivalent to about 33,000 T cell genomes. The purified libraries were quantified using a Qubit 3.0 fluorometer, sized with a Bioanalyzer 2100, and then quantified again using the KAPA Library Quantification kit. Every immunoSEQ 96-well plate was sequenced on a dedicated single-read 150-cycle Illumina NextSeq 550 flow cell. The authors' pipeline ran thus. Because the immunoSEQ output held only junctional sequences and lacked quality scores, the filtering could not match the filtering applied to full-length reads. To assign V/J genes and CDR3, sequences were annotated against IMGT germline references using PyIR, a Python wrapper for IgBLAST v1.9. Reads were filtered out if the reads had weak V/J assignments (E-value above 1e-6), no CDR3, stop codons, out-of-frame junctions, or ambiguous translated residues. A V3J clonotype was defined by an identical inferred V gene, J gene, and CDR3 amino acid sequence. To compute the percentage overlap between repertoires, the number of shared unique clonotypes was divided by the size of the smaller repertoire. Repertoire richness was assessed with RTK rarefaction, the Chao1 estimator, and Recon v2.1 estimates of unobserved clonotypes. OLGA was used to compute generation probabilities for all TCRbeta clonotypes that the gDNA method yielded from a few donors. Here the immuneACCESS table is served through TCRdb, limited to in-frame sequences with V and J called. Missing clones are a known gap in these copies; in checked studies unresolved V genes cover under half, and the rest lacks a known reason. The DNA gave D and trimming, while V, J and clone size come from that table. This sample gives 2 million to 3 million clones in total; 93% of them show up just once. The top ten clones comprise 0.36% of the sample.

Material for sequencing was naive CD4+ T cells from PBMCs. Per the publication, the cell subset or site label means: CD45RA+ positively selected. The sequence came from a man between 18 and 35 years old in good health. Some clones in this sample may be carry-over from other donors' samples. The V and J segments used are TRBV7-2 and TRBJ2-1, and 9 junction bases match TRBD2. The CDR3 amino acid sequence is: CASSLGLADLYNEQFF. The DNA sequence is TGTGCCAGCAGCTTAGGACTAGCGGACCTCTACAATGAGCAGTTCTTC.